The rows below give T cell receptor beta chains drawn from one sample of a study of blood T cells in healthy people across ages. TCRdb processed the 5' RACE reads anew with MiXCR; each CDR3 protein has one entry. This sample has around 1,500,000 distinct CDR3 sequences; roughly 27% occur once, and the top ten carry 7.7%. Input material: blood. The origin of the receptors is a woman in her twenties or thirties in good health. The CDR3 runs from the conserved cysteine through the conserved F or W. The order of the fields is V gene, clone size, D gene, J gene, CDR3 DNA, CDR3 protein. D genes are given only for firm matches. Clone size, where shown, is once, few, many, or a class for clones that have expanded.

TRBV20-1	-	-	TRBJ2-1	TGCAGTGCTAGAGAAGACCTCGACTACAATGAGCAGTTCTTC	CSAREDLDYNEQFF
TRBV7-2	few	-	TRBJ2-6	TGTGCCAGCAGCAGGGCCGTAGAGGTAGCCTTCTCTGGGGCCAACGTCCTGACTTTC	CASSRAVEVAFSGANVLTF
TRBV7-2	-	-	TRBJ1-2	TGTGCCGGCAGCTTAGCGGGGTTCCCGGTGGATGGCTACACCTTC	CAGSLAGFPVDGYTF
TRBV15	few	-	TRBJ1-3	TGTGCCACCAGCAGAGGTCGGGATTCTGGAAACACCATATATTTT	CATSRGRDSGNTIYF
TRBV18	few	TRBD1	TRBJ2-7	TGTGCCAGCTCACCAAAGGACAGGGGGACCTACGAGCAGTACTTC	CASSPKDRGTYEQYF
TRBV7-9	few	-	TRBJ2-3	TGTGCCAGCAGCTTAGGGCGCCTACTTGGCACAGATACGCAGTATTTT	CASSLGRLLGTDTQYF
TRBV29-1	many	-	TRBJ2-1	TGCAGCGTTGAGTCTTCAGGTTCCTACAATGAGCAGTTCTTC	CSVESSGSYNEQFF
TRBV6-2/TRBV6-3	-	-	TRBJ1-2	TGTGCCAGCACCTGGGGACAAAATGGCTACACCTTC	CASTWGQNGYTF
TRBV29-1	-	-	TRBJ1-4	-	CSVGKGAGEKRFF
TRBV6-1	-	TRBD2	TRBJ2-7	TGTGCCAGCAGTGAATGGGGGACTAGCACCTACGAGCAGTACTTC	CASSEWGTSTYEQYF
TRBV29-1	few	-	TRBJ1-1	TGCAGCGTCGAAACGAGGGTGAGCACTGAAGCTTTCTTT	CSVETRVSTEAFF
TRBV20-1	few	-	TRBJ2-1	TGCAGGGCTAGTCGGGCCTACAATGAGCAGTTCTTC	CRASRAYNEQFF
TRBV29-1	few	TRBD2	TRBJ2-3	TGCAGCGCAGCAAGCGGGGGTTTCACAGATACGCAGTATTTT	CSAASGGFTDTQYF
TRBV27	few	TRBD2	TRBJ2-5	TGTGCCAGCACCTCCCATAGCGGGGGCCAAGAGACCCAGTACTTC	CASTSHSGGQETQYF
TRBV12-3/TRBV12-4	few	-	TRBJ2-7	TGTGCCAGCGGCTCTCAGGGAATTGACGAGCAGTACTTC	CASGSQGIDEQYF
TRBV10-2	many	TRBD1	TRBJ1-2	TGCGCCAGCAGTGCGGGACAGGGGGATGGCTACACCTTC	CASSAGQGDGYTF
TRBV25-1	-	-	TRBJ1-1	TGTGCCAGCACCGGAGGGGGAGCGAACACTGAAGCTTTCTTT	CASTGGGANTEAFF
TRBV2	many	TRBD2	TRBJ2-7	TGTGCCACCAAGACTAGCGGGATAGGGGAGCAGTACTTC	CATKTSGIGEQYF
TRBV5-5	few	-	TRBJ2-7	TGTGCCAGCAGCTGGCAGGCTGGAATCTCCTACGAGCAGTACTTC	CASSWQAGISYEQYF
TRBV6-5	few	TRBD2	TRBJ2-1	TGTGCCAGCAAGGGACTAGCGGCCTACAATGAGCAGTTCTTC	CASKGLAAYNEQFF
TRBV6-2/TRBV6-3	few	TRBD2	TRBJ2-1	TGTGCCAGCAGTCCACAACTAGCGGGAGGACAGGCTGAGCAGTTCTTC	CASSPQLAGGQAEQFF
TRBV5-1	many	TRBD2	TRBJ2-5	TGCGCCAGCAGCGTGACTAGCGGACAAGAGACCCAGTACTTC	CASSVTSGQETQYF
TRBV3-1	few	TRBD1	TRBJ2-2	TGTGCCAGCAGCTCCGACAGGGGGCGAGACACCGGGGAGCTGTTTTTT	CASSSDRGRDTGELFF
TRBV20-1	-	-	TRBJ2-3	TGCAGTGCCATTGAGGGCTTCGCCGGCGATACGCAGTATTTT	CSAIEGFAGDTQYF
TRBV20-1	-	TRBD1	TRBJ2-7	TGCAGTGCTACCCCGGACAGGCGCAGCTCCTACGAGCAGTACTTC	CSATPDRRSSYEQYF
TRBV12-3/TRBV12-4	few	TRBD1	TRBJ1-2	TGTGCCAGCAGTATAAGACAGGGGGCTAGTGGCTACACCTTC	CASSIRQGASGYTF
TRBV7-2	-	TRBD1	TRBJ2-4	TGTGCCAGCAGCTCAGAACAGGGGACGGGCGTTCAGTACTTC	CASSSEQGTGVQYF
TRBV7-6	-	TRBD2	TRBJ2-1	TGTGCCAGCAGCGCCTCTAGCGGGGGGCCGACCTACAATGAGCAGTTCTTC	CASSASSGGPTYNEQFF
TRBV20-1	few	TRBD1	TRBJ2-7	TGCAGTGCTAGAGATCCCGGGACAGAGGGCCGGGACGAGCAGTACTTC	CSARDPGTEGRDEQYF
TRBV5-4	few	TRBD1	TRBJ2-6	TGTGCCAGCAGCGACCGACAGGGGGTTGCTGGGGCCAACGTCCTGACTTTC	CASSDRQGVAGANVLTF
TRBV5-1	few	-	TRBJ2-1	TGCGCCAGCAGCTATGGAGGGTCAGGGTTAGCTGAGCAGTTCTTC	CASSYGGSGLAEQFF
TRBV10-3	-	-	TRBJ2-1	TGTGCCATCAGATCCGCCGTGGGCACTGACTACAATGAGCAGTTCTTC	CAIRSAVGTDYNEQFF
TRBV5-1	-	-	TRBJ1-1	TGCGCCAGCAGCAGGGGAACCGCCTCGGACACTGAAGCTTTCTTT	CASSRGTASDTEAFF
TRBV2	few	-	TRBJ2-5	TGTGCCTCCCAAGGACAGCCCCAAGAGACCCAGTACTTC	CASQGQPQETQYF
TRBV20-1	few	TRBD2	TRBJ2-3	TGCAGTGCTAGGCTAGCGGGAGGGGATGATACGCAGTATTTT	CSARLAGGDDTQYF
TRBV2	-	TRBD1	TRBJ2-2	TGTGCCAGCAGGGGACAGGGTGGTCTATCGGCCGGGGAGCTGTTTTTT	CASRGQGGLSAGELFF
TRBV24-1	few	TRBD1	TRBJ2-4	TGTGCCACCAGTGATTCGGGACAGGGGCTAGCCAAAAACATTCAGTACTTC	CATSDSGQGLAKNIQYF
TRBV5-6	-	-	TRBJ2-3	TGTGCCAGCAGCTTGTTGTATACGCAGTATTTT	CASSLLYTQYF
TRBV11-2	-	-	TRBJ2-5	TGTGCCAGCAGCTCAGCGACGCGGGAAGGAAAGACCCAGTACTTC	CASSSATREGKTQYF
TRBV5-6	few	TRBD1	TRBJ2-4	TGTGCCAGCAGCTTAAAGGGACAGGCCTACAATGAGCAGTACTTC	CASSLKGQAYNEQYF
TRBV15	-	-	TRBJ2-5	TGTGCCACCAGCAGAGTGATGGCATTGCAAGAGACCCAGTACTTC	CATSRVMALQETQYF
TRBV10-3	few	-	TRBJ2-7	TGTGCCACCAGTGGACCGGGTCAATCAGGGGACGAGCAGTACTTC	CATSGPGQSGDEQYF
TRBV7-8	few	-	TRBJ2-7	TGTGCCGGCAGCTTAGACAGCGACGAGCAGTACTTC	CAGSLDSDEQYF
TRBV5-1	few	-	TRBJ2-7	TGCGCCAGCAGCTTCCCCGAGCAGTCCTACGAGCAGTACTTC	CASSFPEQSYEQYF
TRBV7-9	few	-	TRBJ1-2	TGTGCCAGCAGCTTAGGCATTGTTGATGGCTACACCTTC	CASSLGIVDGYTF
TRBV27	-	TRBD1	TRBJ1-2	TGTGCCAGCAGTTTATCGCTCAGGGGGTCCTATGGCTACACCTTC	CASSLSLRGSYGYTF
TRBV4-3	-	-	TRBJ2-2	TGCGCCAGCAGTTTCTTCAGGGCCGGGACATCCGGGGAGCTGTTTTTT	CASSFFRAGTSGELFF
TRBV5-4	-	-	TRBJ2-7	TGTGCCAACAGCTTGGATGGCGGGATCTACGAGCAGTACTTC	CANSLDGGIYEQYF
TRBV7-9	-	-	TRBJ1-2	TGTGCCAGCAGCCCGTGGAGAAGTAACTATGGCTACACCTTC	CASSPWRSNYGYTF
TRBV29-1	many	-	TRBJ1-2	TGCAGCGTTCGGGACACCGTCTATGGCTACACCTTC	CSVRDTVYGYTF